In its sample, the clone carrying this T cell receptor (beta chain) was seen many times. TCRdb itself ran the RT-PCR reads through MiXCR, one entry per CDR3 protein. The data show more than 600,000 distinct CDR3 sequences, 13% to 15% seen once. Germline assignment: CDR1 MNHEY and CDR2 SVGAGI. J gave up 5 bases and V 8 bases, and 9 bases lay outside the gene matches. The CDR3 is made up of 15 amino acids. The source material was memory CD4+ T cells from blood. The source of this sequence is a female donor in good health, serving as a healthy control. The chain carries TRBV6-5 and TRBJ2-3, with 11 bases lining up with TRBD1. CDR3 protein: CASRGWTGGLDTQYF. The DNA of the CDR3 is TGTGCCAGCCGGGGTTGGACAGGGGGCCTAGATACGCAGTATTTT.